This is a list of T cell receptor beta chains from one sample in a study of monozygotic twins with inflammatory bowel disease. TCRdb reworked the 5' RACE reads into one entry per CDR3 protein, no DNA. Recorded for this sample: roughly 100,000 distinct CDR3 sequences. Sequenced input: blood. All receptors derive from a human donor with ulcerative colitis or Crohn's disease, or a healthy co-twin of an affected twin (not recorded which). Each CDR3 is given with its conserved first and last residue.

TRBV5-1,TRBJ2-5,CASSPLLAGVETQYF
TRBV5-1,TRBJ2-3,CASSLAGLSTDTQYF
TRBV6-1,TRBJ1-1,CASQRGGAEAFF
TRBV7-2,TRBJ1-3,CASSQQAQGGNTIYF
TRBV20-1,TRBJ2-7,CSARAPGREQYF
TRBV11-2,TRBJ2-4,CASSPRGSGYGIAKNIQYF
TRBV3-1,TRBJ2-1,CASSQGLAGGPDEQFF
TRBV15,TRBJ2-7,CATSSSSGTGKSSYEQYF
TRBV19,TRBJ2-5,CASRRGSSGSLGETQYF
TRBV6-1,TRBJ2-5,CASSLIASGRDGETQYF
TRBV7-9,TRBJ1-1,CASSRWENTEAFF
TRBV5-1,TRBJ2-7,CASSLVSGQPWAGEQYF
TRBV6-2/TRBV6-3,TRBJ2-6,CASRSGGTGANVLTF
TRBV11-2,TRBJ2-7,CASSLGPQADYEQYF
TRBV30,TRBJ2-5,CAWSVSAGTRETQYF
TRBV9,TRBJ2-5,CASSVAHGEETQYF
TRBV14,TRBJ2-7,CASSQGQGGSYEQYF
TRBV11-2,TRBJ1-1,CASSILQGTEAFF
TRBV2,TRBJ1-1,CASSWTGTILAFF
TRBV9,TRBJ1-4,CASSGGRGVFDEKLFF
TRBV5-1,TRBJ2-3,CASSSGTQRITDTQYF
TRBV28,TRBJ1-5,CASTLGRAQPQHF
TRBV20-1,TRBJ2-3,CSARAGGRSTDTQYF
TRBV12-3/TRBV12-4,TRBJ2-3,CASSLDSGRPTDTQYF
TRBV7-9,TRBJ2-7,CASSPRQGIQSKQYF
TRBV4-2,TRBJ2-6,CASSHGRGSGANVLTF
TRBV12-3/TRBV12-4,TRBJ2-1,CASRRLANNEQFF
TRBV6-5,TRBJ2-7,CASSLGPVRQQYF
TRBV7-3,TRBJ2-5,CASSRGTSGVETQYF
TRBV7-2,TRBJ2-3,CATIAGPSTDTQYF
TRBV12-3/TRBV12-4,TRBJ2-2,CASRVDRGYTGELFF
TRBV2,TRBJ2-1,CASSETSDSYNEQFF
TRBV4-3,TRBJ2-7,CASSQSSTGSYEQYF
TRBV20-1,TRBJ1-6,CSGADRASYNSPLHF
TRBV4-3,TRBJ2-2,CASYVRGPWPGELFF
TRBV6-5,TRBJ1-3,CASSYSRGDYGNTIYF
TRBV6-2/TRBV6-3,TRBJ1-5,CASSPTGSLNQPQHF
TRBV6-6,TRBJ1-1,CASTFGPYTEAFF
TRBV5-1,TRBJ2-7,CASSLEWTEQYF
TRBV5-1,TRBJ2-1,CASSSDSEQFF
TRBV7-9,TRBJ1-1,CASSLWGFDRPEAFF
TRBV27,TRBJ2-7,CASSPINPQYEQYF
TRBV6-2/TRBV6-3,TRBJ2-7,CASSYSSGGAYEQYF
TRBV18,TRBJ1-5,CASSLTANNQPQHF
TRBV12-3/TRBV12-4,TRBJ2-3,CASSVDRTDTQYF
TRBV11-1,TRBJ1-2,CASSLEGQGSNYGYTF
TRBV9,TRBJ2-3,CASSVADPRATQYF
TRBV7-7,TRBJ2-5,CASSPGTGQETQYF
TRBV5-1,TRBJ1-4,CASSEPGPTGGKLFF
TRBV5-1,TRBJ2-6,CASSLAIFTGANVLTF
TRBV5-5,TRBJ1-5,CASSSDGGDQPQHF
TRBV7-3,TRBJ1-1,CASSAGTANTEAFF
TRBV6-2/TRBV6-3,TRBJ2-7,CASYSRDRDFSSYEQYF
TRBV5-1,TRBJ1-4,CASSLWTGREKLFF
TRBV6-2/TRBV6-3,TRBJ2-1,CASSYSGTGTSGGNVYNEQFF
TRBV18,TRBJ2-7,CASSITGTAHYEQYF
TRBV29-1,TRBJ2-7,CSVGAGAYEQYF